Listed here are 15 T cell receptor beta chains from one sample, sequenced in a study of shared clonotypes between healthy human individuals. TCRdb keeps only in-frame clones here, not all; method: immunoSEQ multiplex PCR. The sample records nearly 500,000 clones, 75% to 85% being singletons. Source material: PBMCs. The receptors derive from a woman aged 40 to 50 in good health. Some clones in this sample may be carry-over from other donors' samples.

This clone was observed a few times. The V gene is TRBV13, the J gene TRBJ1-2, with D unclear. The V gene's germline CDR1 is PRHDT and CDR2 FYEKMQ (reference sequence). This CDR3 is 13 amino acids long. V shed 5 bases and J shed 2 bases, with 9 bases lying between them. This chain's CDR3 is CASSRSGNYGYTF. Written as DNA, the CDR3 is TGTGCCAGCAGCAGGTCGGGAAACTATGGCTACACCTTC.

The CDR3 nucleotides read TGCAGCTCCGGTGGGGGAGGGCAGACCCAGTACTTC. Translated: CSSGGGGQTQYF. The V gene is TRBV29-1, the J gene TRBJ2-5, with 7 bases aligning to TRBD2. Trimming removed 8 bases from V and 6 bases from J; junction bases left unmatched: 9. CDR1 SQVTM and CDR2 ANQGSEA come from the germline V gene. The CDR3 contains 12 residues.

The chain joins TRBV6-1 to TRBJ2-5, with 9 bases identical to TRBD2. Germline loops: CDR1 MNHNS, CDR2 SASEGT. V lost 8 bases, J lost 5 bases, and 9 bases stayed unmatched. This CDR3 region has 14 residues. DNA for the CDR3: TGTGCCAGCGATTTGGCGGGAGGGGGGGAGACCCAGTACTTC. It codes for CASDLAGGGETQYF.

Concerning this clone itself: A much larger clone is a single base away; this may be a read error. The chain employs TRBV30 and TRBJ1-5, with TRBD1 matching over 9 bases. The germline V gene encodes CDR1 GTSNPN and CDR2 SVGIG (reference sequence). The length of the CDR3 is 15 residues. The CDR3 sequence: CAWSPLGQGNQPRHF. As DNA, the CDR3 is TGTGCCTGGAGCCCCTTGGGACAGGGCAATCAGCCCCGGCATTTT.

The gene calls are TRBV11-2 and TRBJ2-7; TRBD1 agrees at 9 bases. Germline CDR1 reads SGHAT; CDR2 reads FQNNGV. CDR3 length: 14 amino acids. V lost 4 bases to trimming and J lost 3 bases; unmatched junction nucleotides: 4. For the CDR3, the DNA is TGTGCCAGCAGCTCCACAGGGGGCCGCTACGAGCAGTACTTC. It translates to CASSSTGGRYEQYF.

The chain's CDR3 is CASRTGTYEQYF. The CDR3 coding sequence is TGTGCCAGCAGAACAGGAACCTACGAGCAGTACTTC. This chain joins TRBV28 and TRBJ2-7, with D perhaps TRBD1 (5 bases). The V end was cut by 6 bases, the J end by 2 bases, with 8 bases between. Germline CDR1 reads MDHEN; CDR2 reads SYDVKM. This CDR3 comprises 12 residues.

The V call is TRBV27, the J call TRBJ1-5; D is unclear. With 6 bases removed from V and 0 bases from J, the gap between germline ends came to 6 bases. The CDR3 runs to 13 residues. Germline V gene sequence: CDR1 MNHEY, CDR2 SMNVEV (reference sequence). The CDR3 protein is CASSRYSNQPQHF. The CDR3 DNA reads TGTGCCAGCAGCCGATATAGCAATCAGCCCCAGCATTTT.

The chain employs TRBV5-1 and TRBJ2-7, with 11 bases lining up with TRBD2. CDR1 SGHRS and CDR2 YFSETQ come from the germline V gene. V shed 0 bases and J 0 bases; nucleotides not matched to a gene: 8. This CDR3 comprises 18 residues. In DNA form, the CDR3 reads TGCGCCAGCAGCTTGGAGGCTAGCGGGAGGACGAGCTCCTACGAGCAGTACTTC. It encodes CASSLEASGRTSSYEQYF.

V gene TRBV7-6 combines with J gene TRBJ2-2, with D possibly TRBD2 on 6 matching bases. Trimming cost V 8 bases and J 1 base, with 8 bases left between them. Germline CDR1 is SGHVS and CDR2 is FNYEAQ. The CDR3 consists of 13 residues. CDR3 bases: TGTGCCAGCGGGCGGGGGAACACCGGGGAGCTGTTTTTT. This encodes CASGRGNTGELFF.

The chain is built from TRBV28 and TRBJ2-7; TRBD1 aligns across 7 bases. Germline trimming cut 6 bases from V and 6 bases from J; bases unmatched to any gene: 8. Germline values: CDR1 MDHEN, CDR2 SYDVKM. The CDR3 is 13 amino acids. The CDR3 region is CASSPPTGAEQYF. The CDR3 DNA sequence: TGTGCCAGCAGCCCTCCAACAGGGGCCGAGCAGTACTTC.

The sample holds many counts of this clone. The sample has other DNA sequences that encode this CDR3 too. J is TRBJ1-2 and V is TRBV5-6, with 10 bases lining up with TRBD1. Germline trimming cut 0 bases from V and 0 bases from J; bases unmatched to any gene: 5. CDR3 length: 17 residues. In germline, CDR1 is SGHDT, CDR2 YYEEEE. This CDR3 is CASSLGFDRGPNYGYTF. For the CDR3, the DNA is TGTGCCAGCAGCTTGGGATTCGACAGGGGGCCTAACTATGGCTACACCTTC.

The CDR3 here is CASSGQGSNYGYTF. Written as DNA, the CDR3 is TGTGCCAGCAGCGGGCAGGGTTCTAACTATGGCTACACCTTC. The chain links TRBV9 to TRBJ1-2, with a tentative D call TRBD1 (5 bases). The CDR3 is made up of 14 amino acids. Per the germline V gene, CDR1 is SGDLS and CDR2 is YYNGEE. V was clipped by 3 bases and J by 0 bases, with 9 bases between them.

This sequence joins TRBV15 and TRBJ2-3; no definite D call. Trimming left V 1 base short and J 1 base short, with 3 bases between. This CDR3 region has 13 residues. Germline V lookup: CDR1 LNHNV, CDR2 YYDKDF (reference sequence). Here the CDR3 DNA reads TGTGCCACCAGCAGAGGACGCACAGATACGCAGTATTTT. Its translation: CATSRGRTDTQYF.

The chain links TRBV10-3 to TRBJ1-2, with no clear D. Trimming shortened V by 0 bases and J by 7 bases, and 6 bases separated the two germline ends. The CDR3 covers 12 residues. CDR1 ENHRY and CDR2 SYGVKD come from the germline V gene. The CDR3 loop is CAISESTGGYTF. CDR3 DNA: TGTGCCATCAGTGAGTCGACGGGTGGCTACACCTTC.

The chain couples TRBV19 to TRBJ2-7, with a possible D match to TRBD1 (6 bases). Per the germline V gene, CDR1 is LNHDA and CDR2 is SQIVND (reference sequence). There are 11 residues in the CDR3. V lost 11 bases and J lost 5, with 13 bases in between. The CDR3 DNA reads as TGTGCCCGATACAGGGATCACGAGCAGTACTTC. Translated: CARYRDHEQYF.